Listed below are T cell receptor beta chains from one sample, sequenced in a study of T cell responses to AZD1222 COVID-19 vaccine. Here immunoSEQ multiplex PCR was the method, and the copy in TCRdb shows in-frame clones only, minus some. The sample lists roughly 150,000 clones, just over 90% occurring once. The sequencing used peripheral blood, collected on day 0 of AZD1222 vaccination. These receptor sequences come from an adult in good health. Both conserved end residues are part of each CDR3. D genes are given only for firm matches. Clone size is not always given. Where it is, it says once, few, many or a class for expanded clones.

size | D | J | V | CDR3 | DNA
- | - | TRBJ2-3 | TRBV24-1 | CATSDLVASKDTQYF | TGTGCCACCAGTGATTTGGTGGCTAGCAAGGATACGCAGTATTTT
- | TRBD1 | TRBJ1-1 | TRBV6-5 | CASSYFGQGKTEAFF | TGTGCCAGCAGTTACTTCGGACAGGGTAAAACTGAAGCTTTCTTT
- | - | TRBJ2-2 | TRBV4-1 | CASSSQTNTGELFF | TGCGCCAGCAGCTCCCAGACGAACACCGGGGAGCTGTTTTTT
- | TRBD2 | TRBJ2-1 | TRBV11-3 | CASSLEGCCGSSYNEQFF | TGTGCCAGCAGCTTAGAGGGTTGTTGCGGGAGCTCCTACAATGAGCAGTTCTTC
once | TRBD1 | TRBJ1-1 | TRBV5-5 | CASSTPTGAMNTEAFF | TGTGCCAGCAGCACACCGACAGGGGCTATGAACACTGAAGCTTTCTTT
few | - | TRBJ1-2 | TRBV19 | CASSRDGRNYGYTF | TGTGCCAGTAGTAGGGACGGCCGTAACTATGGCTACACCTTC
- | - | TRBJ2-5 | TRBV11-2 | CASSLQGGSVQETQYF | TGTGCCAGCAGCTTACAGGGGGGGTCGGTCCAAGAGACCCAGTACTTC
once | TRBD1 | TRBJ1-1 | TRBV29-1 | CSVVTGGTPEAFF | TGCAGCGTTGTGACAGGGGGTACCCCTGAAGCTTTCTTT
- | - | TRBJ1-1 | TRBV11-1 | CASSLGSRGGTEAFF | TGTGCCAGCAGCTTAGGATCTAGGGGTGGCACTGAAGCTTTCTTT
- | TRBD1 | TRBJ2-3 | TRBV5-1 | CASSPGGGGTDTQYF | TGCGCCAGCAGCCCAGGGGGCGGGGGCACAGATACGCAGTATTTT
- | - | TRBJ1-6 | TRBV5-6 | CASSWDGTANSPLHF | TGTGCCAGCAGCTGGGACGGGACGGCCAATTCACCCCTCCACTTT
- | TRBD1 | TRBJ2-1 | TRBV9 | CASSDPRNRQGYSNEQFF | TGTGCCAGCAGCGACCCACGCAATCGACAGGGGTATTCGAATGAGCAGTTCTTC
- | - | TRBJ2-1 | TRBV2 | CASRTGHYNEQFF | TGTGCCAGCAGGACAGGACACTACAATGAGCAGTTCTTC
- | TRBD1 | TRBJ2-7 | TRBV4-3 | CASSHRTGGDYEQYF | TGCGCCAGCAGCCATAGGACAGGGGGCGACTACGAGCAGTACTTC
few | - | TRBJ1-5 | TRBV11-3 | CASSLEGHSNQPQHF | TGTGCCAGCAGCTTAGAGGGACATAGCAATCAGCCCCAGCATTTT
- | TRBD1 | TRBJ2-6 | TRBV19 | CASSKDRAGANVLTF | TGTGCCAGTAGCAAAGACAGGGCCGGGGCCAACGTCCTGACTTTC
- | - | TRBJ1-5 | TRBV2 | CASQDGNSNQPQHF | TGTGCCAGCCAAGACGGGAATAGCAATCAGCCCCAGCATTTT
- | - | TRBJ1-1 | TRBV5-6 | CASSCWYPTETLNTEAFF | TGTGCCAGCAGCTGTTGGTACCCGACAGAAACTTTGAACACTGAAGCTTTCTTT
- | - | TRBJ2-1 | TRBV7-6 | CASSHLNEGGHTYNEQFF | TGTGCCAGCAGCCACCTTAACGAGGGGGGACATACTTACAATGAGCAGTTCTTC
- | TRBD1 | TRBJ1-2 | TRBV2 | CASKGTGNSYTF | TGTGCCAGCAAAGGGACAGGGAACAGCTACACCTTC
- | - | TRBJ1-4 | TRBV28 | CASSFLLGGNEKLFF | TGTGCCAGCAGTTTCCTGCTGGGGGGGAATGAAAAACTGTTTTTT
- | - | TRBJ2-3 | TRBV6-4 | CASRQTSTDTQYF | TGTGCCAGCAGGCAGACTAGCACAGATACGCAGTATTTT
- | - | TRBJ2-2 | TRBV7-3 | CASSSTGELFF | TGTGCCAGCAGCAGCACCGGGGAGCTGTTTTTT
- | - | TRBJ1-5 | TRBV6-1 | CASSERSSYSNQPQHF | TGTGCCAGCAGTGAACGATCAAGTTATAGCAATCAGCCCCAGCATTTT
- | - | TRBJ2-2 | TRBV7-3 | CASSANPRNTGELFF | TGTGCCAGCAGCGCTAACCCGAGAAACACCGGGGAGCTGTTTTTT
- | TRBD2 | TRBJ2-5 | TRBV6-2/TRBV6-3 | CASSFGNSGDEETQYF | TGTGCCAGCAGTTTCGGGAACAGCGGGGACGAAGAGACCCAGTACTTC
once | - | TRBJ1-1 | TRBV10-3 | CAISDLTGLPEAFF | TGTGCCATCAGTGACCTTACAGGGCTCCCTGAAGCTTTCTTT
- | - | TRBJ1-4 | TRBV9 | CASSVITLATNEKLFF | TGTGCCAGCAGCGTAATTACACTTGCAACTAATGAAAAACTGTTTTTT
few | - | TRBJ2-7 | TRBV25-1 | CASSEGERYEQYF | TGTGCCAGCAGTGAAGGGGAGAGATACGAGCAGTACTTC
- | TRBD2 | TRBJ2-1 | TRBV28 | CASSFLSGGLTTQFF | TGTGCCAGCAGTTTTCTCAGCGGGGGATTGACTACGCAGTTCTTC